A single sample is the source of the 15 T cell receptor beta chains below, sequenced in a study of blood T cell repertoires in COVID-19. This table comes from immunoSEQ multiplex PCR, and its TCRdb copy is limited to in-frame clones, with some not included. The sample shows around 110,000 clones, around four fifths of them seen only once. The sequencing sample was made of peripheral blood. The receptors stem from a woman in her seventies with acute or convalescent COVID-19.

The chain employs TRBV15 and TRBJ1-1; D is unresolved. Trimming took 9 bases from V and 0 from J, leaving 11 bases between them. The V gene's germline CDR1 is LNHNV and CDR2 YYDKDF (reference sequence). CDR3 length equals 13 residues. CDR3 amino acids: CATRATVNTEAFF. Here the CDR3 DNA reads TGTGCCACTAGAGCTACAGTGAACACTGAAGCTTTCTTT.

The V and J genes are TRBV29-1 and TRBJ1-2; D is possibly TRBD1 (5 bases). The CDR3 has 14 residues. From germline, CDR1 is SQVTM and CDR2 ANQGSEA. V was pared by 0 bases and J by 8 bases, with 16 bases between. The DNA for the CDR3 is TGCAGCGTTGAAGATCGGGGGGGGATGAAGGGCTACACCTTC. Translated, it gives CSVEDRGGMKGYTF.

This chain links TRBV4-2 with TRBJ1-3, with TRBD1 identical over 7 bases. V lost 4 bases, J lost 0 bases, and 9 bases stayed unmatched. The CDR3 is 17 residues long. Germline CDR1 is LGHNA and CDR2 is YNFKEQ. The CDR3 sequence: CASSLGTDRFSGNTIYF. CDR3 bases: TGTGCCAGCAGCCTCGGGACAGACCGCTTCTCTGGAAACACCATATATTTT.

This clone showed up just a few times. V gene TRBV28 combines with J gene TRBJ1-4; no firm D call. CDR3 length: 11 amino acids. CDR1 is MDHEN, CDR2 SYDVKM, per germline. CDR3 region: CGCGFGEKLFF. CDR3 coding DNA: TGTGGCTGCGGGTTCGGGGAAAAACTGTTTTTT.

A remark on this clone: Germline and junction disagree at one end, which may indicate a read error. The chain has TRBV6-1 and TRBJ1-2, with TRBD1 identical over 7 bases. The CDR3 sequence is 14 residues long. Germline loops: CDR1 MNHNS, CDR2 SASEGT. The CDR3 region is CASTEQGFNYGYTF. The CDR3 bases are TGTGCCAGCACTGAACAGGGGTTTAACTATGGCTACACCTTC.

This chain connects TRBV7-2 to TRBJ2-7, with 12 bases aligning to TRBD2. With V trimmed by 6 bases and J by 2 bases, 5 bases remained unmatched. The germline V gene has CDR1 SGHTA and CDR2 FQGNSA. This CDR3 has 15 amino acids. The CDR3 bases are TGTGCCAGCAGTTTTGGACTAGCGGGGACCTACGAGCAGTACTTC. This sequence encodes CASSFGLAGTYEQYF.

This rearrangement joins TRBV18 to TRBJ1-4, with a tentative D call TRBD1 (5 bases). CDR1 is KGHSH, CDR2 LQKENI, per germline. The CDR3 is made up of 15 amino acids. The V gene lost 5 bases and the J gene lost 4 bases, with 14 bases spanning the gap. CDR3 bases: TGTGCCAGCTCATCCCTGGCGCAGGGTAATGAAAAACTGTTTTTT. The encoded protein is CASSSLAQGNEKLFF.

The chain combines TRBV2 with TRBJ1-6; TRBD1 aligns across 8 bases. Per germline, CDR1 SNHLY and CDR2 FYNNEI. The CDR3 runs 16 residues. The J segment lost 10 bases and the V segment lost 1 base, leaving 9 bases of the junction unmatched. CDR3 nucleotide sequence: TGTGCCAGCAGTGAAGGGCAGGGGGCGTTCGGATCACCCCTCCACTTT. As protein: CASSEGQGAFGSPLHF.

The CDR3 DNA reads as TGCGCCAGCAGCCAAGATATCACTAGCCCCCTGGGGGAGCAGTACTTC. Amino acids: CASSQDITSPLGEQYF. This chain uses TRBV4-1 with TRBJ2-7; a weak D match, TRBD2 (6 bases). V shed 0 bases and J shed 7 bases, with 19 bases lying between them. The CDR3 sequence is 16 residues long. Germline V CDR1 and CDR2: MGHRA, YSYEKL.

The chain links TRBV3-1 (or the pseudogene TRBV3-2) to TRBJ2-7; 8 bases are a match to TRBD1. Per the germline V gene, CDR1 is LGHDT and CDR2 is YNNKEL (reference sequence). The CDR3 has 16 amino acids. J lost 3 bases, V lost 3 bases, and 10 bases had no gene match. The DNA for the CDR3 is TGTGCCAGCAGCCAGGGAGCAGGGGGCATGGGCTACGAGCAGTACTTC. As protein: CASSQGAGGMGYEQYF.

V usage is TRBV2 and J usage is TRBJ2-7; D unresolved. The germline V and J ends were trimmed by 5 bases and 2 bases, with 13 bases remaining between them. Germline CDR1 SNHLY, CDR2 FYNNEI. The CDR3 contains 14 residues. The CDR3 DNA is TGTGCCAGCAGTCAGTTGACATCCACCTACGAGCAGTACTTC. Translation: CASSQLTSTYEQYF.

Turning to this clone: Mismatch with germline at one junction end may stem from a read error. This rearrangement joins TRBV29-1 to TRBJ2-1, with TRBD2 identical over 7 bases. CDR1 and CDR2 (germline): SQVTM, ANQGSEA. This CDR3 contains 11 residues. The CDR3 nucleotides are TGCAGCGTAGAGGCCGGGACTACCGGGCTCTTC. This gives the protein CSVEAGTTGLF.

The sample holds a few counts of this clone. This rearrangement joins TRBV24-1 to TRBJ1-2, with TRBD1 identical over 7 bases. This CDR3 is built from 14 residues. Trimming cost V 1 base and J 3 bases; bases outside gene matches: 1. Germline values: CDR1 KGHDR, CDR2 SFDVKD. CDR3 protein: CATSDFDRDYGYTF. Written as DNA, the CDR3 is TGTGCCACCAGTGATTTCGACAGGGACTATGGCTACACCTTC.

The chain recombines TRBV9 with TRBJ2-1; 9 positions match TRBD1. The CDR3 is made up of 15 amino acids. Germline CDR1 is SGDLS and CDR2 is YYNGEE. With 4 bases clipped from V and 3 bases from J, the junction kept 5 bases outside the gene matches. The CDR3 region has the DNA TGTGCCAGCAGCTTCGGACAGGGGTACTACAATGAGCAGTTCTTC. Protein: CASSFGQGYYNEQFF.

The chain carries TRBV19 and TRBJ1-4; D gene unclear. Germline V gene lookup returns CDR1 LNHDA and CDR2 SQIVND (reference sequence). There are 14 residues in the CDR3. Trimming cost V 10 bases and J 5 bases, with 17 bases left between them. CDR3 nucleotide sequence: TGTGCCACCTCCAGCCGCGGTCGAAATGAAAAACTGTTTTTT. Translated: CATSSRGRNEKLFF.